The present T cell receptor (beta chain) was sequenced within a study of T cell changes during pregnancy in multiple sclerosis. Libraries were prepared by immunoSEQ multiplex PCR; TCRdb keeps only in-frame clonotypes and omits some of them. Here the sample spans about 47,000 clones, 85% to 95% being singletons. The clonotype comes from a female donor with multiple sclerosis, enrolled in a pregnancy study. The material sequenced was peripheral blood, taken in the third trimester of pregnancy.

In DNA form, the CDR3 reads TGTGCCAGCAGTTTAGGCCGTAACTATGGCTACACCTTC. Amino acids: CASSLGRNYGYTF. This sequence joins TRBV27 and TRBJ1-2; D unclear. The ends were cut back, 2 bases at V and 1 base at J, with 5 bases in the middle. The germline gives CDR1 MNHEY, CDR2 SMNVEV (reference sequence). The CDR3 is made up of 13 amino acids.